This record looks at one TCR beta chain sequence and its context. Its antigen is unidentified. This sample is part of a study of graft-versus-host responses after intestinal transplantation. Study overall: All recipients got anti-thymocyte globulin induction, then tacrolimus and steroids for approximately 3 years. Study conclusions and caveats: Early declines in HvG clones that occurred post-transplant were associated with peak circulating GvH clone levels. Recipient marrow held GvH clones, some first seen in ileum or blood.

Only in-frame clones appear in the TCRdb table, and some are missing; sequencing was by immunoSEQ multiplex PCR. The sample has roughly 97,000 clones; around 92% are singletons. Germline V gene data show CDR1 as SGHNT and CDR2 as YYREEE (reference sequence). With 4 bases clipped from V and 2 bases from J, the junction kept 10 bases outside the gene matches. The CDR3 extends over 16 amino acids. The V gene is TRBV5-4, the J gene TRBJ2-5, with TRBD2 identical over 8 bases. This clonotype originated in a human donor who was the organ donor for an intestinal transplant. The sequencing here drew on unstimulated CD4+ T cells sorted from spleen or lymph node cells, taken before transplant. CDR3 bases: TGTGCCAGCAGCCCGGCCTGGCGGGGGGAGCAAGAGACCCAGTACTTC. Its translation is CASSPAWRGEQETQYF. The whole variable domain, filled in from reference TRBV5-4 and TRBJ2-5, reads ETGVTQSPTHLIKTRGQQVTLRCSSQSGHNTVSWYQQALGQGPQFIFQYYREEENGRGNFPPRFSGLQFPNYSSELNVNALELDDSALYLCASSPAWRGEQETQYFGPGTRLLVL.